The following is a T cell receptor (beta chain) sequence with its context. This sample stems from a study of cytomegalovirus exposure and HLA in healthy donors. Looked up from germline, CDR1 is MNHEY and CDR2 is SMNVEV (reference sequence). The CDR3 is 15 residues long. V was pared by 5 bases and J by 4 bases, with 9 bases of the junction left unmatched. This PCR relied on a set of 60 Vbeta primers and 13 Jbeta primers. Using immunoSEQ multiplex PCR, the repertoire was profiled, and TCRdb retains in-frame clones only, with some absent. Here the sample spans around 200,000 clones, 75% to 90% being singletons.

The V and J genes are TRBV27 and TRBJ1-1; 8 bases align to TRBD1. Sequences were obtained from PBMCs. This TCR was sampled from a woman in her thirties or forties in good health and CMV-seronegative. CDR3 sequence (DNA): TGTGCCAGCAGTCCCTACAGGGGGATTGGCACTGAAGCTTTCTTT. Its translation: CASSPYRGIGTEAFF.